These 32 T cell receptor beta chains came from one sample sequenced in a study of spatial heterogeneity in lung cancer. TCRdb reanalysed the 5' RACE reads using MiXCR and keeps one entry per CDR3 protein. The sample shows tens of thousands of distinct CDR3 sequences, 5.5% to 8.5% of them seen only once. Stated time point: sample taken at primary tumor resection. TCRs were sequenced from unsorted whole RNA of tumor, nontumor lung or PBMC. Sequencing was performed on PBMCs, taken at surgery. These receptors all come from a male donor with early-stage non-small cell lung cancer.

This clonotype has a handful of counts. The J gene is TRBJ2-3, the V gene TRBV5-6, with D perhaps matching TRBD1 or TRBD2 (5 bases each). This CDR3 has 13 amino acids. The ends were cut back, 0 bases at V and 6 bases at J, with 8 bases in the middle. Germline V gene lookup returns CDR1 SGHDT and CDR2 YYEEEE. CDR3 bases: TGTGCCAGCAGCTTGGCGGGACGGGATACGCAGTATTTT. It specifies CASSLAGRDTQYF.

This clonotype was seen many times. The J gene is TRBJ2-5, the V gene TRBV7-8; unclear D gene. The CDR3 consists of 13 residues. Germline values: CDR1 SGHVS, CDR2 FQNEAQ. Trimming pared 4 bases from V and 4 bases from J, leaving 10 bases between. The CDR3 loop is CASSSGLRETQYF. CDR3 bases: TGTGCCAGCAGCTCCGGCCTTCGAGAGACCCAGTACTTC.

This clonotype was observed many times. This chain joins TRBV20-1 and TRBJ2-2, with D maybe TRBD1 (5 bases). Between the trimmed V and J ends, which lost 0 bases and 3 bases, there was a span of 14 bases. CDR1 and CDR2 (germline): DFQATT, SNEGSKA (reference sequence). The length of the CDR3 is 16 residues. CDR3 in DNA: TGCAGTGCTAGAGATCCTGGCAGGGTCGACACCGGGGAGCTGTTTTTT. Protein product: CSARDPGRVDTGELFF.

This clonotype was detected only a few times. The V gene is TRBV9, the J gene TRBJ2-3; 8 positions match TRBD2. The germline V gene encodes CDR1 SGDLS and CDR2 YYNGEE. V was clipped by 3 bases and J by 1 base; unmatched bases: 4. The CDR3 length is 15 residues. The CDR3 protein is CASSETTSGTDTQYF. In nucleotides, the CDR3 is TGTGCCAGCAGCGAGACGACTAGCGGCACAGATACGCAGTATTTT.

The gene calls are TRBV6-5 and TRBJ1-1; the D is unclear. CDR3 size: 11 residues. Germline CDR1 and CDR2: MNHEY and SVGAGI. V lost 1 base and J 7 bases, leaving 4 bases between the germline ends. CDR3 loop: CASSYFGEAFF. In nucleotides, the CDR3 is TGTGCCAGCAGTTACTTCGGTGAAGCTTTCTTT.

This clonotype is judged medium-sized. The DNA of the CDR3 is TGTGCCATCAGTGAGACAGGGGGGCACTACGAGCAGTACGTC. The encoded protein is CAISETGGHYEQYV. V and J are TRBV10-3 and TRBJ2-7; 8 bases align to TRBD1. This CDR3 spans 14 amino acids. From germline, CDR1 is ENHRY and CDR2 SYGVKD. V trimming: 2 bases; J trimming: 3 bases; junction bases outside the gene matches: 3.

The V call is TRBV7-2, the J call TRBJ2-4; TRBD1 agrees at 7 bases. The CDR3 consists of 15 residues. The V and J ends lost 5 bases and 6 bases, in that order; junction bases with no gene match: 10. Germline V gene lookup returns CDR1 SGHTA and CDR2 FQGNSA. As DNA, the CDR3 is TGTGCCAGCAGCCTACTACAGGGGACAAGAAACATTCAGTACTTC. Amino acid sequence: CASSLLQGTRNIQYF.

This clonotype was counted between two and nine times. The gene calls are TRBV6-5 and TRBJ2-7; either TRBD1 or TRBD2 may supply D (5 bases each). The length of the CDR3 is 14 residues. CDR1 is MNHEY and CDR2 is SVGAGI in the germline V gene. Trimming removed 4 bases at V and 7 bases at J, with 17 bases between. CDR3: CASSSGTGVREQYV. CDR3 sequence (DNA): TGTGCCAGCAGTTCTGGGACCGGGGTGCGGGAGCAGTACGTC.

The chain has TRBV9 and TRBJ2-2, with 7 bases identical to TRBD2. V was clipped by 0 bases and J by 6 bases; unmatched bases: 8. Germline CDR1 and CDR2: SGDLS and YYNGEE. The CDR3 extends over 16 amino acids. The chain's CDR3 is CASSVGGVGRAGELFF. CDR3 nucleotide sequence: TGTGCCAGCAGCGTAGGCGGCGTGGGGAGGGCCGGGGAGCTGTTTTTT.

This clonotype was seen many times. The gene calls are TRBV7-2 and TRBJ2-7; 8 bases are shared with TRBD1. After removal of 3 bases from V and 5 bases from J, the junction contained 3 bases not matched to a gene. Germline CDR1 SGHTA, CDR2 FQGNSA. The CDR3 consists of 13 residues. The CDR3 DNA follows: TGTGCCAGCAGCTTCGGACAGGGCCACGAGCAGTACGTC. Its translation: CASSFGQGHEQYV.

There are many counts of this clonotype. This chain joins TRBV24-1 and TRBJ2-1; possible D gene TRBD1, 6 bases. From germline, CDR1 is KGHDR and CDR2 SFDVKD. V shed 3 bases and J shed 4 bases, with 9 bases lying between them. This CDR3 contains 14 residues. The DNA of the CDR3 is TGTGCCACCAGTGATCCGGACAGATACAATGAGCAGTTCTTC. Protein product: CATSDPDRYNEQFF.

There are many counts of this clonotype. This chain uses TRBV12-3 or TRBV12-4 with TRBJ2-3, with 9 nucleotides matching TRBD2. With V trimmed by 2 bases and J by 4 bases, 7 bases remained unmatched. This CDR3 is built from 16 residues. The CDR3 sequence: CASSLWGGGASDTQYF. CDR3 DNA sequence: TGTGCCAGCAGTTTATGGGGCGGGGGGGCTTCAGATACGCAGTATTTT.

Details on this clonotype: Possible read error: a much larger clone is one base away. The rearrangement joins TRBV23-1 to TRBJ2-4, with TRBD2 matching over 8 bases. TRBV23-1 is an ORF, with its function uncertain. This CDR3 region has 17 residues. The CDR3 reads CVSSPPGGARAKNIQYF. The CDR3 DNA is TGCGTCAGCAGTCCCCCGGGAGGGGCGAGGGCCAAAAACATTCAGTACTTC.

This clonotype was counted between two and nine times. This chain links TRBV3-1 with TRBJ2-1; D ambiguous. Germline V gene lookup returns CDR1 LGHDT and CDR2 YNNKEL (reference sequence). This CDR3 region has 12 residues. V lost 1 base to trimming and J lost 11 bases, with 9 bases between them. CDR3 nucleotides: TGTGCCAGCAGCCAAGTGCAAGGTCAGCAGTTCTTC. It specifies CASSQVQGQQFF.

This clonotype was picked up many times. The chain combines TRBV5-1 with TRBJ1-1, with 11 bases that match TRBD1. J lost 5 bases, V lost 4 bases, and 4 bases had no gene match. CDR1 and CDR2 from the germline V gene are SGHRS and YFSETQ. The CDR3 spans 14 residues. CDR3 region: CASSGGTGGTEAFF. In nucleotides, the CDR3 is TGCGCCAGCAGCGGCGGGACAGGGGGTACTGAAGCTTTCTTT.

The V and J genes are TRBV5-1 and TRBJ1-4; no clear D gene. Germline CDR1 is SGHRS and CDR2 is YFSETQ. V lost 4 bases to trimming and J lost 3 bases, with 10 bases between them. The CDR3 contains 14 residues. Here the CDR3 reads CASSPGSANEKLFF. CDR3 coding DNA: TGCGCCAGCAGCCCGGGGAGCGCTAATGAAAAACTGTTTTTT.

The CDR3 protein is CASSLEGVGYNEQFF. The CDR3 DNA sequence: TGTGCCAGCAGCTTAGAGGGAGTTGGCTACAATGAGCAGTTCTTC. This sequence joins TRBV13 and TRBJ2-1, with D maybe TRBD2 (5 bases). Germline-derived CDR1 and CDR2 are PRHDT and FYEKMQ (reference sequence). Deletions cut 1 base from V and 3 bases from J, with 10 bases between. CDR3 length: 15 residues.

This clonotype was seen at least ten times. The chain uses TRBV29-1 and TRBJ1-2, with TRBD1 as a possible D gene (5 bases). The germline V gene has CDR1 SQVTM and CDR2 ANQGSEA. This CDR3 region has 15 residues. Trimming left V 0 bases short and J 0 bases short, with 11 bases between. The CDR3 loop reads CSVEDPGTANYGYTF. In DNA, the CDR3 is TGCAGCGTTGAAGACCCCGGGACGGCTAACTATGGCTACACCTTC.

This clonotype showed up many times. The chain joins TRBV18 to TRBJ1-1; 7 nucleotides align to TRBD1. From germline, CDR1 is KGHSH and CDR2 LQKENI. The CDR3 consists of 16 residues. Unmatched junction bases numbered 12, after V lost 5 bases and J lost 3 bases. The CDR3 DNA follows: TGTGCCAGCTCAAGGGACAGACCGATCGGGGACACTGAAGCTTTCTTT. Protein: CASSRDRPIGDTEAFF.

This sequence joins TRBV24-1 and TRBJ2-1; possible D gene TRBD2, 5 bases. V was cut by 4 bases and J by 5 bases, with 8 bases left in between. This CDR3 region has 13 residues. CDR1 is KGHDR and CDR2 is SFDVKD in the germline V gene. The CDR3 DNA is TGTGCCACCAGTGACCAACTAGACAATGAGCAGTTCTTC. Translating gives CATSDQLDNEQFF.

By frequency in the sample, this clonotype is medium-sized. CDR3 in amino acids: CASIHLRDPQNTQYF. CDR3 sequence (DNA): TGTGCCAGCATCCACCTCCGGGACCCGCAGAATACGCAGTATTTT. The rearrangement joins TRBV28 to TRBJ2-3; tentatively, D is TRBD1 or TRBD2 (5 bases each). Germline V gene lookup returns CDR1 MDHEN and CDR2 SYDVKM. This CDR3 is 15 amino acids long. V lost 7 bases to trimming and J lost 7 bases, with 21 bases between them.

This clonotype occurred many times. V gene TRBV2 combines with J gene TRBJ1-2; D is uncertain. The germline CDR1 and CDR2 sequences are SNHLY and FYNNEI. V was trimmed by 8 bases and J by 4 bases, leaving 8 bases between them. This CDR3 spans 11 amino acids. The CDR3 DNA reads TGTGCCAGCTGGGCCGGCTATGGCTACACCTTC. Its translation: CASWAGYGYTF.

This clonotype was seen many times. V and J are TRBV14 and TRBJ1-1; D gene ambiguous. The CDR3 runs 13 residues. CDR1 and CDR2 from the germline V gene are SGHDN and FVKESK. The V and J ends lost 3 bases and 2 bases respectively, with 7 bases between them. Here the CDR3 reads CASSHLGNTEAFF. In DNA, the CDR3 is TGTGCCAGCAGCCATCTCGGAAACACTGAAGCTTTCTTT. Complete variable domain (other parts from reference TRBV14 and TRBJ1-1): EAGVTQFPSHSVIEKGQTVTLRCDPISGHDNLYWYRRVMGKEIKFLLHFVKESKQDESGMPNNRFLAERTGGTYSTLKVQPAELEDSGVYFCASSHLGNTEAFFGQGTRLTVV.

This chain uses TRBV9 with TRBJ2-7, with D perhaps TRBD1 or TRBD2 (5 bases each). From germline, CDR1 is SGDLS and CDR2 YYNGEE. This CDR3 is 13 amino acids long. V lost 5 bases to trimming and J lost 5 bases, with 14 bases between them. In DNA form, the CDR3 reads TGTGCCAGCAGGAGGGGCTCAACCCACGAGCAGTACTTC. Its protein is CASRRGSTHEQYF.

By its share, this clonotype is medium-sized. The chain links TRBV5-1 to TRBJ1-2; maybe TRBD1 (6 bases). V shed 1 base and J shed 7 bases, with 14 bases lying between them. Germline values: CDR1 SGHRS, CDR2 YFSETQ. This CDR3 has 14 amino acids. The CDR3 DNA sequence: TGCGCCAGCAGCTTGACCTCAGGGGATAGTGGCTACACCTTC. Protein: CASSLTSGDSGYTF.

This clonotype occurred many times. The chain recombines TRBV11-2 with TRBJ2-3, with 7 bases identical to TRBD2. The CDR3 consists of 14 residues. CDR1 SGHAT and CDR2 FQNNGV come from the germline V gene. The ends lost 1 base at V and 5 bases at J; junction bases unmatched: 3. As DNA, the CDR3 is TGTGCCAGCAGCTTAGGCCCTAGCGGAGATACGCAGTATTTT. This gives the protein CASSLGPSGDTQYF.

This clonotype was recorded many times. V gene TRBV28 combines with J gene TRBJ1-5; 7 nucleotides line up with TRBD1. The ends lost 5 bases at V and 5 bases at J; junction bases unmatched: 6. The CDR3 sequence is 14 residues long. Germline CDR1 is MDHEN and CDR2 is SYDVKM. The DNA of the CDR3 is TGTGCCAGCAGTCTCCGACAGGGTCATCAGCCCCAGCATTTT. Translated: CASSLRQGHQPQHF.

The rearrangement joins TRBV28 to TRBJ2-3; TRBD2 aligns across 9 bases. This CDR3 region has 15 residues. The V and J ends lost 7 bases and 0 bases, in that order; junction bases with no gene match: 5. CDR1 MDHEN and CDR2 SYDVKM come from the germline V gene. The CDR3 DNA is TGTGCCAGCAACTTGGGACTAGCTAGCACAGATACGCAGTATTTT. This translates into CASNLGLASTDTQYF.

This clonotype counts as medium-sized. V is TRBV29-1 and J is TRBJ1-6, with 7 positions matching TRBD1. The ends lost 4 bases at V and 9 bases at J; junction bases unmatched: 6. The CDR3 is 13 residues long. Germline V CDR1 and CDR2: SQVTM, ANQGSEA. In nucleotides, the CDR3 is TGCAGCGTTGGTAAAGGGGGCAGTTCACCCCTCCACTTT. This sequence encodes CSVGKGGSSPLHF.

This clonotype was detected a few times. The chain carries TRBV20-1 and TRBJ2-1; no clear D gene. Trimming removed 6 bases from V and 0 bases from J, with 15 bases in between. CDR1 is DFQATT and CDR2 is SNEGSKA in the germline V gene (reference sequence). This CDR3 contains 15 residues. This CDR3 reads CSAGERLSSYNEQFF. The CDR3 bases are TGCAGTGCCGGTGAGCGCCTAAGCTCCTACAATGAGCAGTTCTTC.

In this sample, this clonotype is medium-sized. V gene TRBV20-1 combines with J gene TRBJ1-5, with 8 bases aligning to TRBD1. V was clipped by 6 bases and J by 5 bases; unmatched bases: 9. In germline, CDR1 is DFQATT, CDR2 SNEGSKA (reference sequence). This CDR3 comprises 14 residues. The CDR3 DNA reads as TGCAGTGCCCGCCTGACAGGGGAGTATCAGCCCCAGCATTTT. Amino acid sequence: CSARLTGEYQPQHF.

In this sample, this clonotype turned up many times. The rearrangement links TRBV4-2 to TRBJ2-5; 9 nucleotides agree with TRBD1. V was clipped by 1 base and J by 5 bases; unmatched bases: 2. Germline V gene lookup returns CDR1 LGHNA and CDR2 YNFKEQ. This CDR3 has 14 amino acids. CDR3: CASSQGDREETQYF. CDR3 nucleotides: TGTGCCAGCAGCCAAGGGGACAGGGAGGAGACCCAGTACTTC.